Following are 7 T cell receptor beta chains from one sample sequenced in a study of blood T cells in healthy people across ages (dated by TCRdb to between 2015 and 2017). The library was made by 5' RACE. Sequenced on an Illumina HiSeq 2500. A second PCR of roughly 7 to 11 cycles was performed with a sample-barcoded 5' primer and a J-beta primer mix. Using fastp trimming at Q25 and MiXCR clonotype assembly, TCRdb reanalyzed the public sequencing data and kept in-frame beta chains. All rows with the same CDR3 protein become a single entry with the most common DNA and genes. This sample gives 1.5 million to 2 million distinct CDR3 sequences in total; approximately 32% of them show up just once. Of the sample, about 11% falls within the top ten clones. Sequenced material: blood. These receptors all come from a woman in her thirties in good health.

To note about this clonotype: A read error may explain this, as a much larger clone is one base away. The CDR3 is CSATPGHGGGYTF. The CDR3 DNA reads TGCAGTGCTACGCCGGGACATGGCGGAGGCTACACCTTC. This rearrangement joins TRBV20-1 to TRBJ1-2; possible D gene TRBD1, 6 bases. This CDR3 is built from 13 residues. Germline CDR1 DFQATT, CDR2 SNEGSKA (reference sequence). Trimming took 4 bases from V and 8 from J, leaving 17 bases between them.

This clonotype was picked up a small number of times. The chain uses TRBV12-3 or TRBV12-4 and TRBJ1-6; a possible D gene is TRBD1 (5 bases). This CDR3 contains 14 residues. V lost 7 bases, J lost 8 bases, and 15 bases lay in between. The CDR3 is CASTRSQGYSPLHF. The DNA for the CDR3 is TGTGCCAGCACCCGGAGTCAGGGATATTCACCCCTCCACTTT.

The gene calls are TRBV13 and TRBJ2-7, with TRBD2 identical over 11 bases. The V segment lost 3 bases and the J segment 0 bases; nucleotides outside the gene matches: 4. Germline V gene lookup returns CDR1 PRHDT and CDR2 FYEKMQ (reference sequence). The length of the CDR3 is 16 residues. The CDR3 DNA is TGTGCCAGCAGCTTGTCTAGCGGGGGGTTCTCCTACGAGCAGTACTTC. It codes for CASSLSSGGFSYEQYF. Full variable domain (outside the CDR3, taken from reference TRBV13 and TRBJ2-7): AAGVIQSPRHLIKEKRETATLKCYPIPRHDTVYWYQQGPGQDPQFLISFYEKMQSDKGSIPDRFSAQQFSDYHSELNMSSLELGDSALYFCASSLSSGGFSYEQYFGPGTRLTVT.

This clonotype has only a few counts. V gene TRBV5-1 combines with J gene TRBJ2-1, with TRBD2 matching 9 bases. Germline V gene lookup returns CDR1 SGHRS and CDR2 YFSETQ. Trimming took 2 bases from V and 5 from J; bases not matched to a gene: 8. The CDR3 totals 16 residues. CDR3 nucleotide sequence: TGCGCCAGCAGCTTCGTTAGCGGGAGTTATAACAATGAGCAGTTCTTC. Its protein is CASSFVSGSYNNEQFF.

The V and J genes are TRBV6-6 and TRBJ2-7; 12 bases fit TRBD2. Germline V gene data show CDR1 as MNHNY and CDR2 as SVGAGI (reference sequence). CDR3 size: 16 residues. With 6 bases clipped from V and 3 bases from J, the junction kept 9 bases outside the gene matches. As DNA, the CDR3 is TGTGCCAGCAGCAGCCGACTAGCGGGGGCCCTCTACGAGCAGTACTTC. Translation: CASSSRLAGALYEQYF.

Points on this clonotype: Its ends do not fully match the called genes, so a read error is possible. This chain uses TRBV4-1 with TRBJ2-1; 11 bases map to TRBD2. The CDR3 totals 16 residues. Germline V gene data show CDR1 as MGHRA and CDR2 as YSYEKL. CDR3 region: CAGSPSGGTAKLEQFF. In nucleotides, the CDR3 is TGCGCCGGCAGCCCTAGCGGGGGGACCGCCAAATTGGAGCAGTTCTTC.

The chain has TRBV2 and TRBJ1-5, with D possibly being TRBD1 (5 bases). Germline lookup yields CDR1 SNHLY and CDR2 FYNNEI. This CDR3 region has 14 residues. Deletions cut 1 base from V and 3 bases from J, with 7 bases between. The CDR3 protein is CASSEDRINQPQHF. CDR3 coding DNA: TGTGCCAGCAGTGAAGACAGGATCAATCAGCCCCAGCATTTT.